The 5 T cell receptor beta chains below come from one sample, sequenced in a study of patients and donors after allogeneic stem cell transplantation. MiXCR, run by TCRdb on the RT-PCR reads, gives a single entry per CDR3 protein. Here the sample spans 800,000 to 1,000,000 distinct CDR3 sequences, roughly 18% being singletons. Sequenced input: blood, either unsorted or a sorted T cell fraction (not recorded which). These receptors came from a human donor who was either an allogeneic HSCT recipient or a stem cell or donor lymphocyte infusion donor (not recorded which). It is not recorded whose cells these are; they may come from a transplant donor.

V is TRBV6-5 and J is TRBJ2-3; 10 bases align to TRBD1. Germline values: CDR1 MNHEY, CDR2 SVGAGI. The CDR3 extends over 15 amino acids. J was trimmed by 6 bases and V by 0 bases; bases with no gene match: 3. The CDR3 nucleotides are TGTGCCAGCAGTTACTCGGGGACAGGGGCTGATACGCAGTATTTT. It specifies CASSYSGTGADTQYF.

This clonotype has just a few counts. V and J are TRBV5-1 and TRBJ2-7; 12 positions agree with TRBD2. Trimming took 0 bases from V and 0 from J; bases not matched to a gene: 1. CDR1 is SGHRS and CDR2 is YFSETQ in the germline V gene. This CDR3 contains 16 residues. The CDR3 reads CASSLGLAGVSYEQYF. CDR3 nucleotide sequence: TGCGCCAGCAGCTTGGGACTAGCGGGAGTCTCCTACGAGCAGTACTTC.

This clonotype was seen more than once but under ten times. In DNA form, the CDR3 reads TGTGCCAGCAGGGGACAGGGTCGCGCCTATGGCTACACCTTC. It encodes CASRGQGRAYGYTF. The rearrangement uses TRBV6-1 and TRBJ1-2; TRBD1 matches 9 bases. Germline values: CDR1 MNHNS, CDR2 SASEGT. The CDR3 loop spans 14 amino acids. With 6 bases clipped from V and 4 bases from J, the junction kept 6 bases outside the gene matches.

At least ten counts were recorded for this clonotype. This sequence joins TRBV7-3 and TRBJ2-1; the match to TRBD2 covers 8 bases. The CDR3 has 17 residues. Looked up from germline, CDR1 is SGHTA and CDR2 is FQGTGA. Germline trimming cut 4 bases from V and 8 bases from J; bases unmatched to any gene: 16. CDR3 amino acids: CASSSYGDGGAIYEQFF. CDR3 sequence (DNA): TGTGCCAGCAGCTCCTACGGGGACGGGGGGGCCATATATGAGCAGTTCTTC. The variable domain in full, completed from reference TRBV7-3 and TRBJ2-1, reads GAGVSQTPSNKVTEKGKYVELRCDPISGHTALYWYRQSLGQGPEFLIYFQGTGAADDSGLPNDRFFAVRPEGSVSTLKIQRTERGDSAVYLCASSSYGDGGAIYEQFFGPGTRLTVL.

The chain carries TRBV27 and TRBJ2-7; D may correspond to TRBD1 or TRBD2 (5 bases each). The germline V gene has CDR1 MNHEY and CDR2 SMNVEV (reference sequence). V was clipped by 1 base and J by 6 bases, with 16 bases between them. This CDR3 contains 15 residues. The CDR3 is CASSLFRSHGGEQYF. The CDR3 DNA is TGTGCCAGCAGTTTATTCCGATCCCATGGGGGCGAGCAGTACTTC.